This T cell receptor (beta chain) was captured in a study of T cell responses to AZD1222 COVID-19 vaccine. Overall study results and limits: Nearly half of spike-specific TCRs reportedly target variant regions that are unmutated in the B.1.351 and B.1.1.7 variants. The sample set comprised mostly white British donors with more females, and clonal diversity was possibly underestimated. Baseline antibody screening turned up just a handful of seropositive AZD1222 recipients.

Data came from immunoSEQ multiplex PCR; TCRdb stores just in-frame clones and leaves some out. Of about 75,000 clones listed, about 91% were seen once; the top ten hold 10%. Germline V gene lookup returns CDR1 SGHDT and CDR2 YYEEEE. The CDR3 length is 13 residues. The germline V and J ends were trimmed by 4 bases and 10 bases, with 12 bases remaining between them. As regards this clone: Its target is unknown.

The specimen was peripheral blood, collected 28 days after the second dose of the MenACWY control vaccine. The receptor was derived from an adult who received the MenACWY meningococcal vaccine as a control. V usage is TRBV5-6 and J usage is TRBJ1-6, with D uncertain. CDR3 sequence (DNA): TGTGCCAGCAGCCCCCCGAAGGCGTCACCCCTCCACTTT. This encodes CASSPPKASPLHF.